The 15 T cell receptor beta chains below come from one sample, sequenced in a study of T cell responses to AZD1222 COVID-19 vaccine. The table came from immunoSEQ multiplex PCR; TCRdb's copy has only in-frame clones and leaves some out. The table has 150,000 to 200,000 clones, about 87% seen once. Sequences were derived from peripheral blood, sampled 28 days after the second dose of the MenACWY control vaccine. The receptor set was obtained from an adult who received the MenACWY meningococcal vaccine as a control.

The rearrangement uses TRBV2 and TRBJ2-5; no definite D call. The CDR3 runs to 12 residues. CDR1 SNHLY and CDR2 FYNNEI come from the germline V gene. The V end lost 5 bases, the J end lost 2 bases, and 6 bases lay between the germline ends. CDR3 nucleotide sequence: TGTGCCAGCAGTTACAGTCAAGAGACCCAGTACTTC. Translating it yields CASSYSQETQYF.

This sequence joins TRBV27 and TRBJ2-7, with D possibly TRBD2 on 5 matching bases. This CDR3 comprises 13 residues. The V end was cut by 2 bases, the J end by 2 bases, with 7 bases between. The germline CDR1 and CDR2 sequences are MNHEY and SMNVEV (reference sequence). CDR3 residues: CASSLGRAYEQYF. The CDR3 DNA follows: TGTGCCAGCAGTTTAGGGCGGGCCTACGAGCAGTACTTC.

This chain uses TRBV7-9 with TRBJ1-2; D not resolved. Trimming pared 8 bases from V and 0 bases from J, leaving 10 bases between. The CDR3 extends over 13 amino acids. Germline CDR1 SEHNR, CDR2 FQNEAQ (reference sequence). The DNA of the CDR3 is TGTGCCAGCGGAGGGCCTTCTAACTATGGCTACACCTTC. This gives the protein CASGGPSNYGYTF. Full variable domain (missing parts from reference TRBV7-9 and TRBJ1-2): DTGVSQNPRHKITKRGQNVTFRCDPISEHNRLYWYRQTLGQGPEFLTYFQNEAQLEKSRLLSDRFSAERPKGSFSTLEIQRTEQGDSAMYLCASGGPSNYGYTFGSGTRLTVV.

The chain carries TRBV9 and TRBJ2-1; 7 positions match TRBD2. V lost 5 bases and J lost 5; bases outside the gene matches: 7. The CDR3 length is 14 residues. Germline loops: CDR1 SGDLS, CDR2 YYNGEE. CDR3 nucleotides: TGTGCCAGCAGGAGGCGGGAGAGAGACAATGAGCAGTTCTTC. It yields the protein CASRRRERDNEQFF.

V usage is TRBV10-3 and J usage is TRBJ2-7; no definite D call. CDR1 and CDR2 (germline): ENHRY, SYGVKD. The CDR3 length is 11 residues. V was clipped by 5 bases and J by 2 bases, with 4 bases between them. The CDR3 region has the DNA TGTGCCATCAGTTCAGCCTACGAGCAGTACTTC. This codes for CAISSAYEQYF.

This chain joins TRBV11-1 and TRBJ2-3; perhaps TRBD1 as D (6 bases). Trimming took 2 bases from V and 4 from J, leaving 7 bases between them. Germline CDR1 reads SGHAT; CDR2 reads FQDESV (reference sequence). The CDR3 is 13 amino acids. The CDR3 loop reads CASSLQGPDTQYF. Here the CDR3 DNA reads TGTGCCAGCAGCTTACAGGGGCCAGATACGCAGTATTTT.

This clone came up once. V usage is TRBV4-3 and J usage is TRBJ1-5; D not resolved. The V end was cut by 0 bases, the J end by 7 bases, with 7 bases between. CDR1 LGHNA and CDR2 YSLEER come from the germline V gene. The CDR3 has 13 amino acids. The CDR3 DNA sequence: TGCGCCAGCAGCCAAGATGCGAGGCAGCCCCAGCATTTT. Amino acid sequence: CASSQDARQPQHF.

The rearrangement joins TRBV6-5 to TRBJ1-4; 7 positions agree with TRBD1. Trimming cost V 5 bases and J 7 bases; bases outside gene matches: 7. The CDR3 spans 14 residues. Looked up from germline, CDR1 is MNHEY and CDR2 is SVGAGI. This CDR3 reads CASSQRQGVEKLFF. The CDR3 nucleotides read TGTGCCAGCAGTCAAAGACAGGGTGTTGAAAAACTGTTTTTT.

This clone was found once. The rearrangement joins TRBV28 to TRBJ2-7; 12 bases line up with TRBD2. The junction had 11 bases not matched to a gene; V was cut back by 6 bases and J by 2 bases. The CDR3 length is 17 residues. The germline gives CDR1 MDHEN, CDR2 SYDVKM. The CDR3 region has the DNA TGTGCCAGCAGCCGCGCTGACCTAGCGGGAGGGACCTACGAGCAGTACTTC. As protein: CASSRADLAGGTYEQYF.

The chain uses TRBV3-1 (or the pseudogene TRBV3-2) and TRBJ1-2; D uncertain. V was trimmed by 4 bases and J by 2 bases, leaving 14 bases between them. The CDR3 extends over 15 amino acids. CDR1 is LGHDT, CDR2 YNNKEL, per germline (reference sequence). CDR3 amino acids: CASSLRAPGNYGYTF. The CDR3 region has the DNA TGTGCCAGCAGCCTTCGGGCCCCGGGGAACTATGGCTACACCTTC.

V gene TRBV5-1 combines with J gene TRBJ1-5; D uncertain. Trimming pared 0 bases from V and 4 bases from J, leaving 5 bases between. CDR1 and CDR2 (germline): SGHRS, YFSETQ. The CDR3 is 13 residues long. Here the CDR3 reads CASSLGPNQPQHF. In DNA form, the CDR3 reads TGCGCCAGCAGCTTGGGTCCAAATCAGCCCCAGCATTTT.

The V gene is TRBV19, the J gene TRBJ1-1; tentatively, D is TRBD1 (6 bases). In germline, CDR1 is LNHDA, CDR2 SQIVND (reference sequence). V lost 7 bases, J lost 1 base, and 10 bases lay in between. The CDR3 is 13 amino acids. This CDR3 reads CASMPDRNTEAFF. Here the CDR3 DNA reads TGTGCCAGTATGCCGGACAGGAACACTGAAGCTTTCTTT.

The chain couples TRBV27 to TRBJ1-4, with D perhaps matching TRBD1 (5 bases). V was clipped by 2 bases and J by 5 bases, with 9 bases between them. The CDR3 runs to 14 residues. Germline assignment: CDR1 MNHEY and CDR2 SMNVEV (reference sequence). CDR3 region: CASSLRDGNEKLFF. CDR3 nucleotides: TGTGCCAGCAGTTTACGGGACGGGAATGAAAAACTGTTTTTT.

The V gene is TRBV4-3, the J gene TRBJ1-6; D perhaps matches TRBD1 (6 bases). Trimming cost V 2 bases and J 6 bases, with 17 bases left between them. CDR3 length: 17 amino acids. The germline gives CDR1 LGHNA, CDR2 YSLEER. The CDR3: CASSQQNRVGVNSPLHF. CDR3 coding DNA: TGCGCCAGCAGCCAACAGAACAGGGTTGGGGTTAATTCACCCCTCCACTTT.

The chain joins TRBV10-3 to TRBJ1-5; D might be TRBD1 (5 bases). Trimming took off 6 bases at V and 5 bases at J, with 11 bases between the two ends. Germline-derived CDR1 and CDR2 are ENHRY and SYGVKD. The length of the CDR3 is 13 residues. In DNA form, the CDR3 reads TGTGCCATCAGAGGGACTGATGATCAGCCCCAGCATTTT. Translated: CAIRGTDDQPQHF.